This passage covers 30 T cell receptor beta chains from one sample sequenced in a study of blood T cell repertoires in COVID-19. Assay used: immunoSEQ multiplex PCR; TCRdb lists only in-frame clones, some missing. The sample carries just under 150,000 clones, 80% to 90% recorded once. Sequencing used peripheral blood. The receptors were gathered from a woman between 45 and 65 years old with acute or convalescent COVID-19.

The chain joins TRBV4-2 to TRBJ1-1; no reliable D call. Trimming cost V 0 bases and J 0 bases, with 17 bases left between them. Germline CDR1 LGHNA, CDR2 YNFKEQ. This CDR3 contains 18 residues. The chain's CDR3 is CASSQDRPEILMNTEAFF. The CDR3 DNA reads TGTGCCAGCAGCCAAGACAGGCCAGAGATCCTGATGAACACTGAAGCTTTCTTT.

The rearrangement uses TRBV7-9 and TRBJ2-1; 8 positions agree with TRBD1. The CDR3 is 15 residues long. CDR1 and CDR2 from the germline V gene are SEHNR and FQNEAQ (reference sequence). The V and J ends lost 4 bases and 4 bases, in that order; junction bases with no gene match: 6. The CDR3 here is CASSSTGGTYNEQFF. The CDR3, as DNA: TGTGCCAGCAGCTCAACAGGGGGAACTTACAATGAGCAGTTCTTC.

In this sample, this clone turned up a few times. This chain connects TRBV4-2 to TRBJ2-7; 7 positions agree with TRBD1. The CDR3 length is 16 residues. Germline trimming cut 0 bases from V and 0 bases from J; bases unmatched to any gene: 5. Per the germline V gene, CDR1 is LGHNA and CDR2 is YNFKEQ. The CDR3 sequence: CASSQDQDRYSYEQYF. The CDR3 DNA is TGTGCCAGCAGCCAAGATCAGGACAGGTACTCCTACGAGCAGTACTTC.

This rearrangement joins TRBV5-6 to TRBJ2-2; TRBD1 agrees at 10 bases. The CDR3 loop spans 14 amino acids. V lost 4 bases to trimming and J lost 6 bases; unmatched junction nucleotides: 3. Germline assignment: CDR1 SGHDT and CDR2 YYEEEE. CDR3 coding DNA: TGTGCCAGCAGCCTAGGGACAGGGGCCGGGGAGCTGTTTTTT. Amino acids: CASSLGTGAGELFF.

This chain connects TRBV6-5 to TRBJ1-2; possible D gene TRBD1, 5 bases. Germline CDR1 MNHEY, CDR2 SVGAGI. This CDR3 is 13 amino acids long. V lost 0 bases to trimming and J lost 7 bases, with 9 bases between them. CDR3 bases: TGTGCCAGCAGTTACTCCAGGGCACGTGGCTACACCTTC. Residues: CASSYSRARGYTF.

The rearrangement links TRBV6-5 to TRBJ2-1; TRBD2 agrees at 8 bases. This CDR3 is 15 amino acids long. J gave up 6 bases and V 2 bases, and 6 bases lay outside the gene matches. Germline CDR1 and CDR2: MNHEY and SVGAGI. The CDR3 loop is CASSYPGGHSNEQFF. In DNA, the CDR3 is TGTGCCAGCAGTTACCCGGGGGGGCATAGCAATGAGCAGTTCTTC.

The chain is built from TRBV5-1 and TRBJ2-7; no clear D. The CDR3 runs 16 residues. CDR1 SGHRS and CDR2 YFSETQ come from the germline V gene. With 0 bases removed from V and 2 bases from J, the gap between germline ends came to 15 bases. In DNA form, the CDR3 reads TGCGCCAGCAGCTTGGGAGCCAGCGTAATGACCTACGAGCAGTACTTC. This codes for CASSLGASVMTYEQYF.

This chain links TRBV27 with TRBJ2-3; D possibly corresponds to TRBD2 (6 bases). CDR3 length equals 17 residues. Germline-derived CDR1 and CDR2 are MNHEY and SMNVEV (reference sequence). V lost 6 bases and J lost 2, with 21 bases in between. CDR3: CASSPPPAGLITDTQYF. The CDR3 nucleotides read TGTGCCAGCAGCCCTCCCCCAGCGGGTCTTATCACAGATACGCAGTATTTT.

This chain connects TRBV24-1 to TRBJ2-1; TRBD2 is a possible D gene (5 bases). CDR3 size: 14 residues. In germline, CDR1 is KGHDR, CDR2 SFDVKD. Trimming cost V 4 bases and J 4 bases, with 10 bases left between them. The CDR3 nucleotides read TGTGCCACCAGTGAGCCCGGGGATTACAATGAGCAGTTCTTC. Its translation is CATSEPGDYNEQFF.

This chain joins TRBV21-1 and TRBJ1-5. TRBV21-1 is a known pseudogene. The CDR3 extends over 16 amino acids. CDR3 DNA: TGTGCCAGCACCCTAATGGCTTGGGGGGACAATCAGCCCCAGCATTTT. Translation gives CASTLMAWGDNQPQHF.

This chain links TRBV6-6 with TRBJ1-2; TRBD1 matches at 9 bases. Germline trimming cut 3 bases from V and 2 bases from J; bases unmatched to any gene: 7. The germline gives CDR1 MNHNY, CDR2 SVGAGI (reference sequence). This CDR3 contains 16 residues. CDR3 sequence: CASSYFGQGPNYGYTF. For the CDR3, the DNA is TGTGCCAGCAGTTATTTCGGACAGGGGCCAAACTATGGCTACACCTTC.

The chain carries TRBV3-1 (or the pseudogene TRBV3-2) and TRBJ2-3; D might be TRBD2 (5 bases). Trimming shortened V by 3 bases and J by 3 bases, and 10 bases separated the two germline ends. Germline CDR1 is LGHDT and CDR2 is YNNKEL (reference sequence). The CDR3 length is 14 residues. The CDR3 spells CASSHWETTDTQYF. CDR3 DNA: TGTGCCAGCAGCCATTGGGAGACGACAGATACGCAGTATTTT.

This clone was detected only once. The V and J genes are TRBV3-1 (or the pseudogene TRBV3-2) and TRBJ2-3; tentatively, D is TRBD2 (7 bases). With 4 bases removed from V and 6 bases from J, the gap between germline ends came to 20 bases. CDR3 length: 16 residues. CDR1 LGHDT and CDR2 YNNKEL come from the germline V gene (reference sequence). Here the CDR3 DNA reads TGTGCCAGCAGCCCGGCGTGGGGGGGGGCCGGGGATACGCAGTATTTT. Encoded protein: CASSPAWGGAGDTQYF.

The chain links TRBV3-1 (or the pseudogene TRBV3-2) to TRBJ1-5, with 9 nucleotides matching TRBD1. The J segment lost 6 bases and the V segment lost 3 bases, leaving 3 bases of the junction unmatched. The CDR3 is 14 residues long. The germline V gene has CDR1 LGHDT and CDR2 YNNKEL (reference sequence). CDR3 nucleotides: TGTGCCAGCAGCCATTCGGACAGGGGTCAGCCCCAGCATTTT. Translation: CASSHSDRGQPQHF.

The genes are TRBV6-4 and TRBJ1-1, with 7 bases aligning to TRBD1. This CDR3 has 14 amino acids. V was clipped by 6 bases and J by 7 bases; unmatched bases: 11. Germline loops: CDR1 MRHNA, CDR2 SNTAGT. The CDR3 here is CASRTGTENHEAFF. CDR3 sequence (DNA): TGTGCCAGCAGAACCGGGACAGAAAATCATGAAGCTTTCTTT.

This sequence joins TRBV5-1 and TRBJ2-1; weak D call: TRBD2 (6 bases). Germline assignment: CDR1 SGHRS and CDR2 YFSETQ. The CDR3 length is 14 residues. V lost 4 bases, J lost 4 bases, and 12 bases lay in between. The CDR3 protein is CASSPPTRYNEQFF. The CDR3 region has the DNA TGCGCCAGCAGCCCCCCGACTAGATACAATGAGCAGTTCTTC.

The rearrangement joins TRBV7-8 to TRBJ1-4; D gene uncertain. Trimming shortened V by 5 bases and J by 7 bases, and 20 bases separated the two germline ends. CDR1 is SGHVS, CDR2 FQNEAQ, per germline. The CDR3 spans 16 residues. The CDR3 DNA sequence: TGTGCCAGCAGCGCCGAAACAGATTATGGAAGTGAAAAACTGTTTTTT. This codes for CASSAETDYGSEKLFF.

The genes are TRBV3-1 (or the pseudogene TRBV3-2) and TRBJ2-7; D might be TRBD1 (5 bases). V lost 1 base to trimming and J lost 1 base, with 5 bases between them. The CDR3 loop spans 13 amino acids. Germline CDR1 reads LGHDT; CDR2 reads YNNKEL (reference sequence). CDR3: CASSQGQSYEQYF. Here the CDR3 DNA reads TGTGCCAGCAGCCAAGGACAGTCCTACGAGCAGTACTTC.

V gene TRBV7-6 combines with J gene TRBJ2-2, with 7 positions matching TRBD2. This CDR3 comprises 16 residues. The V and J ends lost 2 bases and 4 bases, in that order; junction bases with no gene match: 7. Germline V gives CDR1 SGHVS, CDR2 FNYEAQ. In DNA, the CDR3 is TGTGCCAGCAGCTTACGGGCGGGAGAGGGCACCGGGGAGCTGTTTTTT. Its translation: CASSLRAGEGTGELFF.

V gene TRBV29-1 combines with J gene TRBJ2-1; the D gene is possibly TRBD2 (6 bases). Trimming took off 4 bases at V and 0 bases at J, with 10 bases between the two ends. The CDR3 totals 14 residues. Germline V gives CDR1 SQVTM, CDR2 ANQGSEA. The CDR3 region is CSVVGTRSYNEQFF. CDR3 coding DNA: TGCAGCGTTGTCGGGACTCGCTCCTACAATGAGCAGTTCTTC.

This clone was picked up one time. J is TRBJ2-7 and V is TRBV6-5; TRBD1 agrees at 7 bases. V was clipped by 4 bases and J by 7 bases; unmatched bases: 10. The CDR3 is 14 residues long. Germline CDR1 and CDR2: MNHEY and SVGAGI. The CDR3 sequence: CASSWSTGPGEQYF. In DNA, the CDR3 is TGTGCCAGCAGTTGGTCGACAGGGCCGGGGGAGCAGTACTTC.

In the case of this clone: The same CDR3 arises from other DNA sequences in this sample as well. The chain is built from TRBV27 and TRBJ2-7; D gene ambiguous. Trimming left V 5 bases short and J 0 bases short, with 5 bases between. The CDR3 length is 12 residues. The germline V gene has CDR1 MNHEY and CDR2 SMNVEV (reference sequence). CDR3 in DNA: TGTGCCAGCAGTCCGAGCTCCTACGAGCAGTACTTC. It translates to CASSPSSYEQYF.

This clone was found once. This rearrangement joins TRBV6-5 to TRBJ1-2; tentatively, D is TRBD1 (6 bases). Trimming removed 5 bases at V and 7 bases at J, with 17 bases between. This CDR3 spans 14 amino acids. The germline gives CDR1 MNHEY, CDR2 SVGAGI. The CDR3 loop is CASSLAGDGVGYTF. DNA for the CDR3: TGTGCCAGCAGTCTGGCAGGGGATGGTGTTGGCTACACCTTC.

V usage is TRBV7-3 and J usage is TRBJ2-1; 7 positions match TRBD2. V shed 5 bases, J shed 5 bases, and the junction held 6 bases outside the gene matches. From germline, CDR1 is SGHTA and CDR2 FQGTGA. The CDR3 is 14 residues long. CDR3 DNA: TGTGCCAGCAGCCAACTAGCGAACGACAATGAGCAGTTCTTC. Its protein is CASSQLANDNEQFF.

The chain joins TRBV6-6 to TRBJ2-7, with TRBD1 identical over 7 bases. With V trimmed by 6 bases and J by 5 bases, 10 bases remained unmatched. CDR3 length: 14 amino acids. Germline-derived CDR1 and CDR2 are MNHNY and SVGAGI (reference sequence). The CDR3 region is CASRQTGDGHEQYF. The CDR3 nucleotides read TGTGCCAGCAGGCAAACAGGGGATGGCCACGAGCAGTACTTC.

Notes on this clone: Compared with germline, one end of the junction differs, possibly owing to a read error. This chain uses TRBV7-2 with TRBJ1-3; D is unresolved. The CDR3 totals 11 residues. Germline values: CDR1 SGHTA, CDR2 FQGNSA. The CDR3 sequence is CASSFHSTLYF. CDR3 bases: TGTGCCAGCAGCTTCCACTCCACCCTATATTTT.

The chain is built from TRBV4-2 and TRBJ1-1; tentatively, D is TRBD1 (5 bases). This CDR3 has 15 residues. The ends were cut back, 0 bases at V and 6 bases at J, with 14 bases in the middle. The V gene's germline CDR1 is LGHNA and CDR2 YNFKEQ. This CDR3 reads CASSQDRRGHSEAFF. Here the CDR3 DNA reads TGTGCCAGCAGCCAAGATAGGCGGGGCCACTCTGAAGCTTTCTTT.

In nucleotides, the CDR3 is TGTGCCAGCACTCCGGGATTCCCAACTAATGAAAAACTGTTTTTT. Amino acid sequence: CASTPGFPTNEKLFF. The rearrangement uses TRBV6-5 and TRBJ1-4; D not certain. V shed 7 bases and J shed 0 bases, with 12 bases lying between them. Germline V lookup: CDR1 MNHEY, CDR2 SVGAGI. The CDR3 runs 15 residues.

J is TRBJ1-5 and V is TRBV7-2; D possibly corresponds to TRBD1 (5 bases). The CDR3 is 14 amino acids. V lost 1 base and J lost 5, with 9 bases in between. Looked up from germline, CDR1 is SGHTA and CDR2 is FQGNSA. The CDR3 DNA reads TGTGCCAGCAGCTTAGGACAGAGTTATCAGCCCCAGCATTTT. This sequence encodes CASSLGQSYQPQHF.

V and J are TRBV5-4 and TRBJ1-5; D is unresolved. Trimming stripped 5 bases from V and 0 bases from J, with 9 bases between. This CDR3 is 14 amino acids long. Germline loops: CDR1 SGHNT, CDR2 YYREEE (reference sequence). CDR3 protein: CASRRAGSNQPQHF. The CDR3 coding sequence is TGTGCCAGCAGACGTGCCGGTAGCAATCAGCCCCAGCATTTT.